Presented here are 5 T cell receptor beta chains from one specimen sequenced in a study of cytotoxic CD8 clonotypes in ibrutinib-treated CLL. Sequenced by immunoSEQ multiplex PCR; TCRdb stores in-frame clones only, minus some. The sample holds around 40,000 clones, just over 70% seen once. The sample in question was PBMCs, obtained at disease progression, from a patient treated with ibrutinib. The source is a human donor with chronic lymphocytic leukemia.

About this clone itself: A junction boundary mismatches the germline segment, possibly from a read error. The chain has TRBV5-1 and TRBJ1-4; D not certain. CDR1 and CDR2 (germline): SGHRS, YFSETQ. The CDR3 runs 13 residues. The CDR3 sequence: CASSSAFNEELFF. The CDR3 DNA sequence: TGCGCCAGCAGCTCCGCCTTTAATGAAGAACTGTTTTTT.

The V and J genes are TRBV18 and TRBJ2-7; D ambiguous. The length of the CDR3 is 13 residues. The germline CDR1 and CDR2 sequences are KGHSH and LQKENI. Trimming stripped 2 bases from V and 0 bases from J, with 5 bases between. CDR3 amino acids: CASSPANSYEQYF. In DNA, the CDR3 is TGTGCCAGCTCACCAGCCAACTCCTACGAGCAGTACTTC.

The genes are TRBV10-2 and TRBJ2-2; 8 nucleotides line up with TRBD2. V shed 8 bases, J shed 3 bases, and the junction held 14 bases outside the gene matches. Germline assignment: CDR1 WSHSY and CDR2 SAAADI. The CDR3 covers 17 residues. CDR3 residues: CASARWSGSGYTGELFF. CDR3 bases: TGCGCCAGCGCCCGCTGGAGCGGGAGTGGGTACACCGGGGAGCTGTTTTTT.

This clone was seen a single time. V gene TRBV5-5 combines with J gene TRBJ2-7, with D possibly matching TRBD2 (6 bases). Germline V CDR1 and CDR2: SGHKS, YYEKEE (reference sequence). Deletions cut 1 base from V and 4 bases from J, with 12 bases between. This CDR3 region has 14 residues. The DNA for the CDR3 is TGTGCCAGCAGCTTGTCGGGAGTCGAATACGAGCAGTACTTC. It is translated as CASSLSGVEYEQYF.

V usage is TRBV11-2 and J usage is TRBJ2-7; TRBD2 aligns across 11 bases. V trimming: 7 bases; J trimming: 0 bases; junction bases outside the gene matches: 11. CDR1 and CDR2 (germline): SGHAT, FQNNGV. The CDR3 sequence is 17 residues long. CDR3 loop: CASTKPGTSGVSYEQYF. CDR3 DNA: TGTGCCAGCACCAAACCCGGGACTAGCGGAGTCTCCTACGAGCAGTACTTC.